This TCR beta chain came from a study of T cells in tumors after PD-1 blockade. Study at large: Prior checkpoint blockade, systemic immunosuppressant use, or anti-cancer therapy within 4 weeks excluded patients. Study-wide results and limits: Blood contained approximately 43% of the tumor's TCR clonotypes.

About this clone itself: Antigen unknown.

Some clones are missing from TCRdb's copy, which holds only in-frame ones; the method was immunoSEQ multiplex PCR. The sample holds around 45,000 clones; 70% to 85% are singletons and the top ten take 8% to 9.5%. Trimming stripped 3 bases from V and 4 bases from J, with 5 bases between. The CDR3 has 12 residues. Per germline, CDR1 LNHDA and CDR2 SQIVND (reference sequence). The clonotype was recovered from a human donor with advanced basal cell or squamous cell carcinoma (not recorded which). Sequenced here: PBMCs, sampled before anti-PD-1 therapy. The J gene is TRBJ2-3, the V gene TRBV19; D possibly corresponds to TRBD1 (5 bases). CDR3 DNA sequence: TGTGCCAGTAGTATGGGGCCAGATACGCAGTATTTT. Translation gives CASSMGPDTQYF.